This paragraph reports one T cell receptor beta chain. Its antigen is undetermined. This specimen comes from a study of vaccination and CD4 T cells after COVID-19. Trimming cost V 1 base and J 8 bases, with 11 bases left between them. Germline lookup yields CDR1 SGHVS and CDR2 FQNEAQ. The CDR3 loop spans 13 amino acids. Sequencing of DNA taken from cultured CD4+ T cells relied on the Oncomine TCR Beta short-read assay. In this case, cultured CD4+ T cells provided the extracted genomic DNA. TCRdb reanalysed the PCR reads using MiXCR and keeps one entry per CDR3 protein. The sample consists of 8,200 or so distinct CDR3 sequences, about 55% of them appearing once. As to treatment: roughly 11-day PBMC culture with coronavirus spike peptide pools or control peptides (ViraFEST assay). Half the medium was replaced with fresh IL-2 medium on days 3 and 7.

The TCR was taken from a human donor who had recovered from COVID-19. The sequenced material came from CD4+ T cells from blood, cultured in vitro. The chain carries TRBV7-8 and TRBJ1-2; D gene ambiguous. CDR3: CASSLGLLGGYTF. In DNA form, the CDR3 reads TGTGCCAGCAGCTTAGGCCTCCTGGGGGGCTACACCTTC.